What follows is one T cell receptor beta chain and its context. The antigen remains undetermined. The sample is drawn from a study of OX40 agonist ivuxolimab in advanced cancers. Background on the study: Of mixed ages from about 20 to 90 and averaging approximately 60 years, the group was over 80% male.

If patients had autoimmune disease history or systemic immunosuppression, they were excluded. Blood samples were obtained at baseline, cycle 4 day 1, and cycle 7 day 1. Between the trimmed V and J ends, which lost 0 bases and 1 base, there was a span of 3 bases. CDR1 and CDR2 from the germline V gene are SGHTA and FQGNSA. This CDR3 contains 13 residues. General study results and limits: At 0.1 to 3.0 mg/kg and by week 6, CD4+ and CD8+ T cells in the blood had expanded clonally.

TCRdb's table, derived via immunoSEQ multiplex PCR, lists solely in-frame clones and lacks some. The table lists 70,000 to 95,000 clones, over 80% of them singletons. The origin of this receptor is an adult with an advanced solid tumor such as melanoma, head and neck, liver or kidney cancer. Sample: CD4+ or CD8+ T cells sorted from blood, taken in a trial of the OX40 agonist ivuxolimab. The chain recombines TRBV7-2 with TRBJ1-2, with D uncertain. The CDR3: CASSLAGNYGYTF. DNA for the CDR3: TGTGCCAGCAGCTTAGCGGGTAACTATGGCTACACCTTC.